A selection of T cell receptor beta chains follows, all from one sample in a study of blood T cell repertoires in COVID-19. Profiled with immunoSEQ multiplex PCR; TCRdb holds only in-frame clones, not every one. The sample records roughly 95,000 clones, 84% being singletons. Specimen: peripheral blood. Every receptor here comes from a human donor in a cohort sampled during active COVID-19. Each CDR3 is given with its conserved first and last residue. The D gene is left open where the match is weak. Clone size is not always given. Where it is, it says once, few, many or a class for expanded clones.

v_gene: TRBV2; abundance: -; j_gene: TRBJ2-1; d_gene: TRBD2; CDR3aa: CASSQASGAYNEQFF; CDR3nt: TGTGCCAGCAGTCAGGCTAGCGGAGCCTACAATGAGCAGTTCTTC
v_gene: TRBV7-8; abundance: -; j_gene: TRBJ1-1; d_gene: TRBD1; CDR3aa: CASINGQGLNTEAFF; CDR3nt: TGTGCCAGCATCAACGGACAGGGCCTGAACACTGAAGCTTTCTTT
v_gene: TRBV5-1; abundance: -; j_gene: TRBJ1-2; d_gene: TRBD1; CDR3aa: CASSGGQGLRGYTF; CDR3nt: TGCGCCAGCAGCGGGGGACAGGGTTTGAGGGGCTACACCTTC
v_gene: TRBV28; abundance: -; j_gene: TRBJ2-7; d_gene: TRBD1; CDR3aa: CASSFGDRGNSEQYF; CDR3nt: TGTGCCAGCAGTTTCGGGGACAGGGGAAACTCCGAGCAGTACTTC
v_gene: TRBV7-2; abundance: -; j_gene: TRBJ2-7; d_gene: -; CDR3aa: CASSSPGDTKSYEQYF; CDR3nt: TGTGCCAGCAGCTCACCAGGGGACACGAAGTCCTACGAGCAGTACTTC
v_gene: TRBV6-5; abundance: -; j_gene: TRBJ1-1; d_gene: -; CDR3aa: CASSIQNMNTEAFF; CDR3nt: TGTGCCAGCAGTATACAGAACATGAACACTGAAGCTTTCTTT
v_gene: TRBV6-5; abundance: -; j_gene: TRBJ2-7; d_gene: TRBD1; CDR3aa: CASTSRDSSYEQYF; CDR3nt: TGTGCCAGCACAAGCCGGGACAGTTCCTACGAGCAGTACTTC
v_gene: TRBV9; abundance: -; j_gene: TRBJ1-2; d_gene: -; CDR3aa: CASSVAEGYGYTF; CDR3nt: TGTGCCAGCAGCGTAGCGGAGGGCTACGGCTACACCTTC
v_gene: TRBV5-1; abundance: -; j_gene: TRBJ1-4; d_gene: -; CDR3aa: CASSQQGLNEKLFF; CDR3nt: TGCGCCAGCAGCCAGCAGGGTCTTAATGAAAAACTGTTTTTT
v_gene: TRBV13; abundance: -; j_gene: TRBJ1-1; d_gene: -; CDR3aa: CASSSAAQVYMNTEAFF; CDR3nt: TGTGCCAGCAGCTCCGCCGCGCAGGTTTACATGAACACTGAAGCTTTCTTT
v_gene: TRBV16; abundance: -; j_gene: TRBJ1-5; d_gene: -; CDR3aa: CASSQWGGNQPQHF; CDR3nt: TGTGCCAGCAGCCAATGGGGGGGCAATCAGCCCCAGCATTTT
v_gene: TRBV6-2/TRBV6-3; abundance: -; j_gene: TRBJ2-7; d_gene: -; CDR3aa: CASSYSGGISEQYF; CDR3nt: TGTGCCAGCAGTTACTCTGGCGGGATAAGCGAGCAGTACTTC
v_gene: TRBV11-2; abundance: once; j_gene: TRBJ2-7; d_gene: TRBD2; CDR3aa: CASSLGVLAGGPVYEQYF; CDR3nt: TGTGCCAGCAGCTTAGGGGTTCTAGCGGGAGGGCCTGTCTACGAGCAGTACTTC
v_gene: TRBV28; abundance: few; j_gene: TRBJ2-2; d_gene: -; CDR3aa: CASRRGKGTNTGELFF; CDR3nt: TGTGCCAGCAGGAGAGGGAAGGGTACGAACACCGGGGAGCTGTTTTTT
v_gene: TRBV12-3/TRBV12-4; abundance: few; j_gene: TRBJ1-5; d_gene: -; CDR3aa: CASSRGSNQPQHF; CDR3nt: TGTGCCAGCAGCAGGGGAAGCAATCAGCCCCAGCATTTT
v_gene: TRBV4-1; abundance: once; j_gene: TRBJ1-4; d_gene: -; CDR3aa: CASSHPTQGSEKLFF; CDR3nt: TGCGCCAGCAGCCATCCCACGCAAGGGAGTGAAAAACTGTTTTTT
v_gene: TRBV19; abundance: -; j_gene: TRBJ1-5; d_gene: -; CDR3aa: CASSTGEGWGNQPQHF; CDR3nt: TGTGCCAGTAGTACCGGGGAGGGGTGGGGCAATCAGCCCCAGCATTTT
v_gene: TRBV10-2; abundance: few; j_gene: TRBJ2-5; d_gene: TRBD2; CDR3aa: CASSPSGRAEETQYF; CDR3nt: TGCGCCAGCAGCCCTAGCGGGAGGGCCGAGGAGACCCAGTACTTC
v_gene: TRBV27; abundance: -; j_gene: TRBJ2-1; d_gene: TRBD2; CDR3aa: CASSPRLAGDYNEQFF; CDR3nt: TGTGCCAGCAGCCCCCGGCTAGCGGGGGACTACAATGAGCAGTTCTTC
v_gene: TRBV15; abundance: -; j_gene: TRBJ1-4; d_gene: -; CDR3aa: CATSRAPTSTGTNEKLFF; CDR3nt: TGTGCCACCAGCAGAGCCCCGACGTCAACAGGAACTAATGAAAAACTGTTTTTT
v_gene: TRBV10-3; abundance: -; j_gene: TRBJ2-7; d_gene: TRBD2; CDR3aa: CAISLTSGAYEQYF; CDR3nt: TGTGCCATCAGTCTAACTAGCGGGGCCTACGAGCAGTACTTC
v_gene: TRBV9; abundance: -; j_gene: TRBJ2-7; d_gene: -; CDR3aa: CASSPPPGRGGSSYEQYF; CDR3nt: TGTGCCAGCAGCCCCCCCCCGGGTCGAGGCGGTAGCTCCTACGAGCAGTACTTC
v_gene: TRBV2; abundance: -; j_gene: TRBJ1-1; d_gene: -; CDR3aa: CASSSLALNTEAFF; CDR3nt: TGTGCCAGCAGTTCGTTGGCACTGAACACTGAAGCTTTCTTT
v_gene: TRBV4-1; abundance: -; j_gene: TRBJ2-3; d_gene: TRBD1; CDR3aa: CASSPPPGQITDTQYF; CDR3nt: TGCGCCAGCAGCCCCCCCCCGGGACAGATCACAGATACGCAGTATTTT
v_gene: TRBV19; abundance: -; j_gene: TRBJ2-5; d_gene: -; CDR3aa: CASSITRGETQYF; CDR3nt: TGTGCCAGTAGTATAACCCGGGGGGAGACCCAGTACTTC
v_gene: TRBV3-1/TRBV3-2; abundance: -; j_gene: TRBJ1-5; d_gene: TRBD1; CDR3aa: CASSHGTGNQPQHF; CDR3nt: TGTGCCAGCAGCCACGGGACAGGCAATCAGCCCCAGCATTTT
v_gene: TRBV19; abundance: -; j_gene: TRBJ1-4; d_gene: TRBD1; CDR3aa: CASSIANRGTNEKLFF; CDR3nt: TGTGCCAGTAGTATAGCCAACAGGGGAACTAATGAAAAACTGTTTTTT
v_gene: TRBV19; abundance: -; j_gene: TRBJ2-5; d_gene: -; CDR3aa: CASSIGVGRETQYF; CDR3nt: TGTGCCAGTAGTATAGGGGTAGGGAGAGAGACCCAGTACTTC
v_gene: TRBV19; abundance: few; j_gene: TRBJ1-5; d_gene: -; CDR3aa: CASSIGQRDQPQHF; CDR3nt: TGTGCCAGTAGTATTGGACAGCGAGATCAGCCCCAGCATTTT
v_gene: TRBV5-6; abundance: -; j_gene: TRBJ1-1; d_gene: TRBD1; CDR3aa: CASSLGQGRTEAFF; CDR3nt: TGTGCCAGCAGCTTGGGACAGGGGAGGACTGAAGCTTTCTTT
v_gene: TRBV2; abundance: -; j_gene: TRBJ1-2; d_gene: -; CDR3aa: CASNLQGSVNYGYTF; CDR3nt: TGTGCCAGCAACTTACAGGGAAGCGTTAACTATGGCTACACCTTC
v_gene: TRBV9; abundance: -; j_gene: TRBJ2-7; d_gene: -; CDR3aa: CASSVGWGTPSYEQYF; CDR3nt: TGTGCCAGCAGCGTAGGTTGGGGGACTCCTTCCTACGAGCAGTACTTC
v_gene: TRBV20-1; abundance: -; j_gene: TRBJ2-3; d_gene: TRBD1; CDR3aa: CSASGTGVPDTQYF; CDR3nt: TGCAGTGCAAGTGGGACAGGGGTCCCAGATACGCAGTATTTT
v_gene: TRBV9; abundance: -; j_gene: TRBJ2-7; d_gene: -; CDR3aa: CASSVARQGEQYF; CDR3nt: TGTGCCAGCAGCGTAGCGCGCCAGGGCGAGCAGTACTTC
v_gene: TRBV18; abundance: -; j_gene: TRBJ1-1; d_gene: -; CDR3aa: CASSPSGEAFF; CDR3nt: TGTGCCAGCTCACCATCGGGGGAAGCTTTCTTT
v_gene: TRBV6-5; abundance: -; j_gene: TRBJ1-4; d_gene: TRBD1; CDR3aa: CASSLDRGPNEKLFF; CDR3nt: TGTGCCAGCAGTTTGGACAGGGGGCCGAATGAAAAACTGTTTTTT
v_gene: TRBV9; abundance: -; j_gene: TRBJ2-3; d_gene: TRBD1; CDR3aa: CASSLGGRTDTQYF; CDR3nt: TGTGCCAGCAGCTTAGGGGGCCGCACAGATACGCAGTATTTT
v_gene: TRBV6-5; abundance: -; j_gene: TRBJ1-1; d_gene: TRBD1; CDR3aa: CASSYSTGATEAFF; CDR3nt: TGTGCCAGCAGTTACTCGACAGGGGCCACTGAAGCTTTCTTT
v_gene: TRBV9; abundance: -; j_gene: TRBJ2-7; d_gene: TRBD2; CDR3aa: CASSVGLAGVYEQYF; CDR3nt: TGTGCCAGCAGCGTAGGGCTAGCGGGAGTCTACGAGCAGTACTTC
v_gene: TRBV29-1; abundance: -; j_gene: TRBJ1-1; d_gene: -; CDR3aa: CSVRQGNTEAFF; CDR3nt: TGCAGCGTTCGTCAGGGTAACACTGAAGCTTTCTTT
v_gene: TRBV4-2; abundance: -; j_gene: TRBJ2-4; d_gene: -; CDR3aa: CASSPMDSYKNIQYF; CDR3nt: TGTGCCAGCAGCCCGATGGACAGTTACAAAAACATTCAGTACTTC
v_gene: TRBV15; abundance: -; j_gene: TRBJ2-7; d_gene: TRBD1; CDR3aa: CATSEGTGGRYF; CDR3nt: TGTGCCACCAGCGAAGGGACAGGGGGCCGATACTTC
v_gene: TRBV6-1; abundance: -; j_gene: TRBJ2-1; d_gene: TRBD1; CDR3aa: CASSGDRTKTSYNEQFF; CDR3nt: TGTGCCAGCAGTGGGGACAGAACGAAGACCTCCTACAATGAGCAGTTCTTC
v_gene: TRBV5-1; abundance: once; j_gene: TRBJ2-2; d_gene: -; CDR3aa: CASYSAGWNTGELFF; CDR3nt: TGCGCCAGCTATTCAGCGGGTTGGAACACCGGGGAGCTGTTTTTT